This section outlines one TCR beta chain sequence together with its context. Its antigen is unidentified. The repertoire was sequenced with immunoSEQ multiplex PCR; TCRdb's copy has only in-frame clones and lacks some. This table holds approximately 38,000 clones, around 67% found once. The sample comes from a study of vaccination effects on CD4 cells after COVID-19. Sequencing in the ViraFEST assay came after antigen-specific CD4+ T cells had been expanded with viral peptide pools, which were used to stimulate PBMC. Scientists isolated CD4+ T cells after a roughly 9-day culture period ended. SARS-CoV-2 infection was confirmed by PCR in the person between March and December 2020. This sample comprised CD4+ T cells from PBMCs cultured with a peptide pool, obtained before COVID-19 vaccination. The clonotype comes from a human donor who had a prior SARS-CoV-2 infection.

Here the CDR3 reads CASSESGRGLIGANEQFF. The DNA for the CDR3 is TGTGCCAGCAGTGAATCTGGACGCGGACTAATAGGGGCCAATGAGCAGTTCTTC. The chain employs TRBV25-1 and TRBJ2-1; maybe TRBD2 (6 bases). Germline CDR1 MGHDK, CDR2 SYGVNS. The germline V and J ends were trimmed by 1 base and 6 bases, with 22 bases remaining between them. The CDR3 runs to 18 residues.